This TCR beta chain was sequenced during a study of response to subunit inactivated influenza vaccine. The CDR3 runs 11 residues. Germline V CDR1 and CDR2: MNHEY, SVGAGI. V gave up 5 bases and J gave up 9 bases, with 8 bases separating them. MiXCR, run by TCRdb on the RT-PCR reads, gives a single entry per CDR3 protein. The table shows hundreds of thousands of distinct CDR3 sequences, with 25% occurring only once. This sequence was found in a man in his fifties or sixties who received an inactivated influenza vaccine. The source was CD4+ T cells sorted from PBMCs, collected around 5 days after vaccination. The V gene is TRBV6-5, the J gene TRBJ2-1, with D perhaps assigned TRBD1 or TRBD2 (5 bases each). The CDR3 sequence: CASSTGREQFF. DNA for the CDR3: TGTGCCAGCAGTACGGGGCGTGAGCAGTTCTTC.